This T cell receptor beta chain was observed in a study of blood T cell repertoires in COVID-19. TCRdb's copy holds only in-frame clones and misses some; the assay was immunoSEQ multiplex PCR. The profile shows about 120,000 clones, roughly 90% of them singletons. The CDR3 is 16 amino acids. In germline, CDR1 is MNHEY, CDR2 SVGEGT. The V end lost 2 bases, the J end lost 1 base, and 9 bases lay between the germline ends. This chain uses TRBV6-2 or TRBV6-3 with TRBJ2-6, with D perhaps matching TRBD2 (7 bases). Source material: peripheral blood. This TCR came from a woman aged 60-75 years with COVID-19, enrolled during active disease. The CDR3 sequence: CASSYGGASGANVLTF. The CDR3 region has the DNA TGTGCCAGCAGTTACGGGGGGGCTTCTGGGGCCAACGTCCTGACTTTC.